This entry concerns a single TCR beta chain. Germline assignment: CDR1 SGHVS and CDR2 FNYEAQ. The CDR3 covers 13 residues. Trimming pared 6 bases from V and 7 bases from J, leaving 15 bases between. This sample was included in a study of cytomegalovirus exposure and HLA in healthy donors. Generated by immunoSEQ multiplex PCR, the TCRdb table keeps only in-frame clones and is missing some. This table holds approximately 100,000 clones, about 90% found once. Material for sequencing was PBMCs. The sequence was obtained from a woman aged 18-30 years in good health and CMV-seronegative. The chain combines TRBV7-6 with TRBJ2-5; a weak D match, TRBD1 (5 bases). The CDR3 bases are TGTGCCAGCAGTCTTCAGGGTTACGGGACCCAGTACTTC. Translation: CASSLQGYGTQYF. Filled out from reference TRBV7-6 and TRBJ2-5, the complete variable domain reads GAGVSQSPRYKVTKRGQDVALRCDPISGHVSLYWYRQALGQGPEFLTYFNYEAQQDKSGLPNDRFSAERPEGSISTLTIQRTEQRDSAMYRCASSLQGYGTQYFGPGTRLLVL.